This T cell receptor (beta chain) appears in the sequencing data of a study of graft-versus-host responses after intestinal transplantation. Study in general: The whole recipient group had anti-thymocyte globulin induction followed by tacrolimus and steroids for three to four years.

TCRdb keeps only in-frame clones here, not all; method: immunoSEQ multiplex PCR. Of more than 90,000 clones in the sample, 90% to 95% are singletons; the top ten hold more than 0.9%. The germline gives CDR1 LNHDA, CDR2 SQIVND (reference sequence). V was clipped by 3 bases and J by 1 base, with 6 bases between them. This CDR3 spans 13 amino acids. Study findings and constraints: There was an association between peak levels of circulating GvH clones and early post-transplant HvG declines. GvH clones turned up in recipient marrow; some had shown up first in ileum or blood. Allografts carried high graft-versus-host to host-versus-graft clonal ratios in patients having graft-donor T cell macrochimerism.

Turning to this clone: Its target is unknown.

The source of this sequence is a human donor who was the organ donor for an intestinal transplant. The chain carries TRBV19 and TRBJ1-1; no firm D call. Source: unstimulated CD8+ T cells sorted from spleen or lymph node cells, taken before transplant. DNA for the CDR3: TGTGCCAGTAGTATGCGGGGGAACACTGAAGCTTTCTTT. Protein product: CASSMRGNTEAFF.